This T cell receptor (beta chain) was obtained from a study of CD8 T cells in Susac syndrome. Reverse transcription used about 0.5 to 1 ug RNA and random hexamers. TCRdb analysed the immunoSEQ multiplex PCR reads with MiXCR anew, one entry per CDR3 protein. The sample lists around 200,000 distinct CDR3 sequences, around 94% occurring once. CDR3 size: 12 residues. CDR1 is SGHRS and CDR2 is YFSETQ in the germline V gene. V was pared by 0 bases and J by 5 bases, with 6 bases between. The chain combines TRBV5-1 with TRBJ2-7; no firm D call. The sequenced material came from CD4+ T cells from PBMCs. This receptor was taken from a human donor with Susac syndrome. The DNA of the CDR3 is TGCGCCAGCAGCTTGGTGGCGAACGAGCAGTACTTC. Protein product: CASSLVANEQYF.